The clone carrying this T cell receptor (beta chain) occurred a few times. Its antigen is not known. This specimen belongs to a study of T-cell reconstitution after alpha-beta-depleted transplantation in children. Study-wide findings and caveats: Some patients showed high day-60 TCRbeta diversity, which derived from surviving recipient T cells and thymic progenitors. Newly produced T cells mostly accounted for T-cell counts and diversity one year post-transplant. Several hundred expanded graft clones reportedly gave rise to the alpha-beta T cells present about two months after transplant.

This sample's TCRbeta library carried unique molecular identifier barcodes. TCRdb re-called the PCR reads with MiXCR, one entry per CDR3 protein. The sample gives roughly 420,000 distinct CDR3 sequences, about 16% of which show up once; approximately 29% is in the top ten. This CDR3 contains 16 residues. V lost 4 bases and J lost 3; bases outside the gene matches: 7. Looked up from germline, CDR1 is SGHKS and CDR2 is YYEKEE (reference sequence). The sequence came from a boy younger than two who had a stem cell transplant for Wiskott-Aldrich syndrome, so the T cells may come from the graft donor. The sequencing used PBMCs, mostly from graft donor cells, collected 360 days after TCRalphabeta/CD19-depleted stem cell transplant. This chain joins TRBV5-5 and TRBJ2-6, with 7 positions matching TRBD2. CDR3 sequence (DNA): TGTGCCAGCAGCCCCCTCGGGGGGATTGGGGCCAACGTCCTGACTTTC. Residues: CASSPLGGIGANVLTF.